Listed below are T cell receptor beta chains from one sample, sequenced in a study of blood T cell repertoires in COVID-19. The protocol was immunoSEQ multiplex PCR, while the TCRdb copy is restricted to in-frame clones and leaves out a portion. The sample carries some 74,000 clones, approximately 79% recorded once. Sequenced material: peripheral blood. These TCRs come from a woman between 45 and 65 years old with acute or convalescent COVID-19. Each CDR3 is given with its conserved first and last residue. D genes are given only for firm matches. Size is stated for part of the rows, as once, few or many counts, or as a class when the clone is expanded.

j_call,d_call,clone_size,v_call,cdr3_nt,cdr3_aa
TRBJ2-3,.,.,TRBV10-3,TGTGCCACCCTGCCCACAGGGAGCACAGATACGCAGTATTTT,CATLPTGSTDTQYF
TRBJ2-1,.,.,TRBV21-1,TGTGCCAGCAGCAAAGTTAATGGGCGGCGACTAGCGGCCTCCTACAATGAGCAGTTCTTC,CASSKVNGRRLAASYNEQFF
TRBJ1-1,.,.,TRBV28,TGTGCCAGCAGTTTTGGATTGGGCAGTACTGAAGCTTTCTTT,CASSFGLGSTEAFF
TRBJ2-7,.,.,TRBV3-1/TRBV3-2,TGTGCCAGCAGCCAAGGGGCCAGTGCTTACGAGCAGTACTTC,CASSQGASAYEQYF
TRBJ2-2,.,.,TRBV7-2,TGTGCCAGCAGCTTATCCTCCCAGGGGCTGACCGGGGAGCTGTTTTTT,CASSLSSQGLTGELFF
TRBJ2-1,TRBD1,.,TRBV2,TGTGCCAGCACGATCCGGACAGGGGGCAACAATGAGCAGTTCTTC,CASTIRTGGNNEQFF
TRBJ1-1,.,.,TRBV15,TGTGCCACCAGCAGGAAGAGGGGGACTGAAGCTTTCTTT,CATSRKRGTEAFF
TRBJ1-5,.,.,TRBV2,TGTGCCATCTCTCGGACAGTTAGCAATCAGCCCCAGCATTTT,CAISRTVSNQPQHF
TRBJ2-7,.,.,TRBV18,TGTGCCAGCTCACCACCGGGGGCAGAGTACGAGCAGTACTTC,CASSPPGAEYEQYF
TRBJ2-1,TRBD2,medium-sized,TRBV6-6,TGTGCCACTAGCGGCCCACCGGAGCAGTTCTTC,CATSGPPEQFF
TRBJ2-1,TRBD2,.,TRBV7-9,TGTGCCAGCAGCCCTCGGACTAGCGGGAATTACAATGAGCAGTTCTTC,CASSPRTSGNYNEQFF
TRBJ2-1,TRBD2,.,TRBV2,TGTGCCGTCCCGGGACTAGCGGGATCTTTGGGCAATGAGCAGTTCTTC,CAVPGLAGSLGNEQFF
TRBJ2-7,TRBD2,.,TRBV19,TGTGCCAGTAGCCGGACTAGCTTTATCGAGCAGTACTTC,CASSRTSFIEQYF
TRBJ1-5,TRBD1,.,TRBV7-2,TGTGCCAGCAGCTTAGCTGGACAGGGTCAGCCCCAGCATTTT,CASSLAGQGQPQHF
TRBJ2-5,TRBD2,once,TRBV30,TGTGCCTGGAGTGTACGCCTAGCGGGAGGGTACCAAGAGACCCAGTACTTC,CAWSVRLAGGYQETQYF
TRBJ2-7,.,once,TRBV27,TGTGCCAGCAGTTTTTATCCTACCGTGGACAGAGGGTACGAGCAGTACTTC,CASSFYPTVDRGYEQYF
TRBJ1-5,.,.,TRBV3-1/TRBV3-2,TGTGCCAGCAGCCCACAGGGTCCAGATCAGCCCCAGCATTTT,CASSPQGPDQPQHF
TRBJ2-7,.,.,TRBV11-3,TGTGCCAGCAGCTTAGGGGCAGGCGATGGGCAGTACTTC,CASSLGAGDGQYF
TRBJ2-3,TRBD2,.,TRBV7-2,TGTGCCAGCAGCTTAGACGGCGGACTAGCGGGAGATACGCAGTATTTT,CASSLDGGLAGDTQYF
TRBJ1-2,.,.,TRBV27,TGTGCCAGCAGTTTATCCGCAGGGCATGGCTACACCTTC,CASSLSAGHGYTF
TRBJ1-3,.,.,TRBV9,TGTGCCAGCAGCGTATTCCCTACCTCTGGAAACACCATATATTTT,CASSVFPTSGNTIYF
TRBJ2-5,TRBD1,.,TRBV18,TGTGCCAGCTCACGACAGGGGGTGAGGGAGACCCAGTACTTC,CASSRQGVRETQYF
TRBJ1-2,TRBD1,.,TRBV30,TGTGCCTGGAGTGGGACAGGGGATGGCTACACCTTC,CAWSGTGDGYTF
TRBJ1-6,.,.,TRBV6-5,TGTGCCAGCAGCTCAACAGGAGTTTATAATTCACCCCTCCACTTT,CASSSTGVYNSPLHF
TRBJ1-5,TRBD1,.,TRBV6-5,TGTGCCAGCAGTTACTCGATGGGACAGGGGACGCCCCAGCATTTT,CASSYSMGQGTPQHF
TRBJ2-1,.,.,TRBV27,TGTGCCAGCAGTTTAAACAGGGACAATGAGCAGTTCTTC,CASSLNRDNEQFF
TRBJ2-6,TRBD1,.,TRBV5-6,TGTGCCAGCAGCACCGGGACAGGGGACTCTGGGGCCAACGTCCTGACTTTC,CASSTGTGDSGANVLTF
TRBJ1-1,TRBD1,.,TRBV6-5,TGTGCCATCGCCAGGGGGCTCGAGACTGAAGCTTTCTTT,CAIARGLETEAFF
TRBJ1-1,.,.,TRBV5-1,TGCGCCAGCAGCTTGGAGTGGTCGGGGAGCACTGAAGCTTTCTTT,CASSLEWSGSTEAFF
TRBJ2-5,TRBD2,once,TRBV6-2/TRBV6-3,TGTGCCAGCAGTTACTTAGGCGGGGGGCGTGAGACCCAGTACTTC,CASSYLGGGRETQYF
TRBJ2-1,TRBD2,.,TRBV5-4,TGTGCCAGCAGCGAGGGACTAGCGGGGGTGTACAATGAGCAGTTCTTC,CASSEGLAGVYNEQFF
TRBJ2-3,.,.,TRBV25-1,TGTGCCAGCAGTGAGCCAGAGGGGGCAGATACGCAGTATTTT,CASSEPEGADTQYF
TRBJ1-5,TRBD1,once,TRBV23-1,TGCGCCAGCAGCCCTGAGCCCGGGACAGTCCTTGCTCCTAATCAGCCCCAGCATTTT,CASSPEPGTVLAPNQPQHF
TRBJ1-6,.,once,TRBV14,TGTGCCAGCAGCCAAGGTCTCAGCTATAATTCACCCCTCCACTTT,CASSQGLSYNSPLHF
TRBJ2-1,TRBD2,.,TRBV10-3,TGTGCCATCAGTTTGGGACTAGCGGGAGGTGATGAGCAGTTCTTC,CAISLGLAGGDEQFF
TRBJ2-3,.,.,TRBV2,TGTGCCAGCGGGCTAACTAGCGATACGCAGTATTTT,CASGLTSDTQYF
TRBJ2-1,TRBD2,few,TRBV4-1,TGCGCCAGCAGCCAAGATGGACTAGCGGGAGGGTATGAGTTCTTC,CASSQDGLAGGYEFF
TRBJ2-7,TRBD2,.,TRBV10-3,TGTGCCATCAGTGATCAACGGGAGGCCCTCTACGAGCAGTACTTC,CAISDQREALYEQYF
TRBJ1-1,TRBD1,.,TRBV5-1,TGCGCCAGCAGCTTGGTTCCTCAGGGGGCCGGGGGCACTGAAGCTTTCTTT,CASSLVPQGAGGTEAFF
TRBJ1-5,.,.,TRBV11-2,TGTGCCAGCAGCTCCGGGACACATAGCAATCAGCCCCAGCATTTT,CASSSGTHSNQPQHF
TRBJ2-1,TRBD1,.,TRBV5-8,TGTGCCAGCAGCCACCGGGACAGGGGGAAAAATGAGCAGTTCTTC,CASSHRDRGKNEQFF
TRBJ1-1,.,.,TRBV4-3,TGCGCCAGCAGCCAAGACGAGGGCTTTGAAGCTTTCTTT,CASSQDEGFEAFF
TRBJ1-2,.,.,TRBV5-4,TGTGCCAGCAGGGATCGGACAGATAGCTATGGCTACACCTTC,CASRDRTDSYGYTF
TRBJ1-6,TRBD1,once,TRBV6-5,TGTGCCAGCAGTCAACAGGGGAGAAATTCACCCCTCCACTTT,CASSQQGRNSPLHF
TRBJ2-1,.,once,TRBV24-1,TGTGCCACCAGTGACGCGGGCAGGGGGGACAATGAGCAGTTCTTC,CATSDAGRGDNEQFF
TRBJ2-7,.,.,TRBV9,TGTGCCAGCAGCGTAGAGCCAGGCCGAGGGGGCTCCTACGAGCAGTACTTC,CASSVEPGRGGSYEQYF
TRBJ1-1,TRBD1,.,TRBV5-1,TGCGCCAGCAGCTTTGCTGGACAGGGTTACACTGAAGCTTTCTTT,CASSFAGQGYTEAFF
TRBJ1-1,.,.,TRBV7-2,TGTGCCAGCAGCTTAGGAGCCAACACTGAAGCTTTCTTT,CASSLGANTEAFF
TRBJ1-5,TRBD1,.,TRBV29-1,TGCAGCGTCGTGACAGGGATGGGGGATCAGCCCCAGCATTTT,CSVVTGMGDQPQHF